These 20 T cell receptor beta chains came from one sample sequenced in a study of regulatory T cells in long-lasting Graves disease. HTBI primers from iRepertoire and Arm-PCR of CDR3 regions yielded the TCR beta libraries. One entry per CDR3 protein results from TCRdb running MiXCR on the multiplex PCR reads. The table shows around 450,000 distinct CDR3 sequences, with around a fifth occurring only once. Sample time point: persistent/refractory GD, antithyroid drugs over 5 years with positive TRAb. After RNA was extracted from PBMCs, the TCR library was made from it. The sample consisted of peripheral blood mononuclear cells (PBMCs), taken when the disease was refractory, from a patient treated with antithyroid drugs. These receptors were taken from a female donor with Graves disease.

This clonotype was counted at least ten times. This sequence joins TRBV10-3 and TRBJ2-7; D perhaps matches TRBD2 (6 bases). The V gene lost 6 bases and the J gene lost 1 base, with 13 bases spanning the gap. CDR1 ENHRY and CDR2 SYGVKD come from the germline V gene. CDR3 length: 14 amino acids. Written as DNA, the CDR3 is TGTGCCATCAGGGAGGTGGGAGGTTCCTACGAGCAGTACTTC. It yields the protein CAIREVGGSYEQYF.

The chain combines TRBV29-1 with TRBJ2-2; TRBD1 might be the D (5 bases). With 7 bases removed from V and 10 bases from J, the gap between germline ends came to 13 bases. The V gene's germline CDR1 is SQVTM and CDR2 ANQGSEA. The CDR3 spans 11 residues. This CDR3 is CSATVWEELFF. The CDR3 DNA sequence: TGCAGCGCGACAGTTTGGGAGGAGCTGTTTTTT.

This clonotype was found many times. CDR3 nucleotides: TGTGCCACAATAAGCCAGGGGGCCGACACTGAAGCTTTCTTT. Amino acids: CATISQGADTEAFF. V gene TRBV2 combines with J gene TRBJ1-1; TRBD1 agrees at 8 bases. The J segment lost 3 bases and the V segment lost 10 bases, leaving 10 bases of the junction unmatched. The CDR3 has 14 amino acids. From germline, CDR1 is SNHLY and CDR2 FYNNEI. The whole variable domain, remainder taken from reference TRBV2 and TRBJ1-1, is EPEVTQTPSHQVTQMGQEVILRCVPISNHLYFYWYRQILGQKVEFLVSFYNNEISEKSEIFDDQFSVERPDGSNFTLKIRSTKLEDSAMYFCATISQGADTEAFFGQGTRLTVV.

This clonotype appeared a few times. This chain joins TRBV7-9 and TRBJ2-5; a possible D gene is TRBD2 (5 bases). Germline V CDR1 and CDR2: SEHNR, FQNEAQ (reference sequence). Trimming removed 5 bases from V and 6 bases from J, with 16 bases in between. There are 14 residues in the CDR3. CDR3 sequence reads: CASSPLGVGQTQYF. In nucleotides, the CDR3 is TGTGCCAGCAGCCCCCTCGGGGTCGGTCAGACCCAGTACTTC.

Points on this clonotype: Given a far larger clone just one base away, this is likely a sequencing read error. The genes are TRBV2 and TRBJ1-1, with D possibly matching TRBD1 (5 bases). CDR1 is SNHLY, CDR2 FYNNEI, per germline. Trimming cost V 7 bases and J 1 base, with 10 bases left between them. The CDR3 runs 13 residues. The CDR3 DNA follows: TGTGCCAGCACCCGGGGACCGAACACTGAAGCTTTCTTT. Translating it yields CASTRGPNTEAFF.

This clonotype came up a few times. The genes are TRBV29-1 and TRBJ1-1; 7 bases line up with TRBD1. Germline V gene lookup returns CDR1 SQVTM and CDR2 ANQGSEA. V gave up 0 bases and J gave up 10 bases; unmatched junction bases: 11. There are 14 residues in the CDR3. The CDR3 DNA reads TGCAGCGTTGAAGACAGAGGGGGCACAGGGAGAGCTTTCTTT. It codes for CSVEDRGGTGRAFF.

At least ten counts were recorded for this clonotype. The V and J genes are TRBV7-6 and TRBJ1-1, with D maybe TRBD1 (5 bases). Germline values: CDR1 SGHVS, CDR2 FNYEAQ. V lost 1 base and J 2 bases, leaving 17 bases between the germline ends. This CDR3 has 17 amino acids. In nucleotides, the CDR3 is TGTGCCAGCAGCTTAGAACCCGACAGCCTCCCTAACACTGAAGCTTTCTTT. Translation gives CASSLEPDSLPNTEAFF. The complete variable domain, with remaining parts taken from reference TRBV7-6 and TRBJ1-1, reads GAGVSQSPRYKVTKRGQDVALRCDPISGHVSLYWYRQALGQGPEFLTYFNYEAQQDKSGLPNDRFSAERPEGSISTLTIQRTEQRDSAMYRCASSLEPDSLPNTEAFFGQGTRLTVV.

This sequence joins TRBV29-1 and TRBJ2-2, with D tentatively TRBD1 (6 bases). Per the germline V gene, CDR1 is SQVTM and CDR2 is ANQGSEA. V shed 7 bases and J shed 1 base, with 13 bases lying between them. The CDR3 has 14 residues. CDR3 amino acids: CSAAGGVNTGELFF. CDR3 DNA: TGCAGCGCCGCTGGGGGCGTGAACACCGGGGAGCTGTTTTTT.

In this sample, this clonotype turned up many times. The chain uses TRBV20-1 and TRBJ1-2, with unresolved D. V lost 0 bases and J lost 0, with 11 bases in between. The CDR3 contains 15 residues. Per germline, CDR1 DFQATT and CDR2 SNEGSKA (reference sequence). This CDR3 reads CSARDSTKANYGYTF. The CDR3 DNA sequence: TGCAGTGCTAGAGATAGTACCAAGGCTAACTATGGCTACACCTTC.

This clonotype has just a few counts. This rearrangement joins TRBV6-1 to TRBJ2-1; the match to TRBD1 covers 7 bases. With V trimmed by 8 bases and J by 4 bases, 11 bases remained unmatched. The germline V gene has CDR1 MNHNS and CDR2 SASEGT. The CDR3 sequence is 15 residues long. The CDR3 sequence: CASCQYRGPYNEQFF. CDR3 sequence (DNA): TGTGCCAGCTGCCAGTACAGGGGCCCTTACAATGAGCAGTTCTTC.

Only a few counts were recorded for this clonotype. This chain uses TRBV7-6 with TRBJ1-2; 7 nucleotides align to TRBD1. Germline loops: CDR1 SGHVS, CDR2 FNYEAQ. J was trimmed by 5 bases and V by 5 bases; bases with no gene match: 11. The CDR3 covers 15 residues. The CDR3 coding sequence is TGTGCCAGCAGCGCAATTAGGGGGACAGAATATGGCTACACCTTC. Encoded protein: CASSAIRGTEYGYTF. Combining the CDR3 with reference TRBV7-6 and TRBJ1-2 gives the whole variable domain GAGVSQSPRYKVTKRGQDVALRCDPISGHVSLYWYRQALGQGPEFLTYFNYEAQQDKSGLPNDRFSAERPEGSISTLTIQRTEQRDSAMYRCASSAIRGTEYGYTFGSGTRLTVV.

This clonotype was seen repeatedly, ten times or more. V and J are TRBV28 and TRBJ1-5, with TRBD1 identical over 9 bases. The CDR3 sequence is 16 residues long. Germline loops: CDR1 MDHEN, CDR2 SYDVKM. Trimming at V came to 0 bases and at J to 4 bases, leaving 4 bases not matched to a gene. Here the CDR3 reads CASSLWGQGENQPQHF. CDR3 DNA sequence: TGTGCCAGCAGTTTATGGGGACAGGGCGAAAATCAGCCCCAGCATTTT.

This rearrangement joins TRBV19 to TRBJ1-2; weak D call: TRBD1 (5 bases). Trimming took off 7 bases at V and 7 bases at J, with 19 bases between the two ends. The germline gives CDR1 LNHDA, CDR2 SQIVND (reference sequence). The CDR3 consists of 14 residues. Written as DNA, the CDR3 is TGTGCCAGTACCCCCTCGTGGGGGACGATTGGCTACACCTTC. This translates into CASTPSWGTIGYTF.

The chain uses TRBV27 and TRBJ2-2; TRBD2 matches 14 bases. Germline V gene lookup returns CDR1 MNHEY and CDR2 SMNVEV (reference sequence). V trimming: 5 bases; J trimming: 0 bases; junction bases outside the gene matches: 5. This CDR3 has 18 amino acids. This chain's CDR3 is CASSLGLAGGSNTGELFF. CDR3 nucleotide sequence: TGTGCCAGCAGTCTTGGACTAGCGGGAGGTTCGAACACCGGGGAGCTGTTTTTT.

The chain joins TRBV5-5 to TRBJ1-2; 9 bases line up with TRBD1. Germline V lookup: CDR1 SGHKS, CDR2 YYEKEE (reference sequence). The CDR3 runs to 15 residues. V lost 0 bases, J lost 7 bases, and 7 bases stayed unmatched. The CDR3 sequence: CASSLAGGQGSGYTF. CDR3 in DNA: TGTGCCAGCAGCTTGGCCGGGGGACAGGGATCTGGCTACACCTTC.

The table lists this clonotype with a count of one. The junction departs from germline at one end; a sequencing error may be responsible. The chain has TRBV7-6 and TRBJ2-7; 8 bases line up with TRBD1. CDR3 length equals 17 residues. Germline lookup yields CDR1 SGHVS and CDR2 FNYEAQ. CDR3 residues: CAGSAYIHQGAAYEQYF. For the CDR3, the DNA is TGTGCCGGCAGCGCCTATATACATCAGGGGGCCGCCTACGAGCAGTACTTC. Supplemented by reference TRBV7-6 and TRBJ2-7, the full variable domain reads GAGVSQSPRYKVTKRGQDVALRCDPISGHVSLYWYRQALGQGPEFLTYFNYEAQQDKSGLPNDRFSAERPEGSISTLTIQRTEQRDSAMYRCAGSAYIHQGAAYEQYFGPGTRLTVT.

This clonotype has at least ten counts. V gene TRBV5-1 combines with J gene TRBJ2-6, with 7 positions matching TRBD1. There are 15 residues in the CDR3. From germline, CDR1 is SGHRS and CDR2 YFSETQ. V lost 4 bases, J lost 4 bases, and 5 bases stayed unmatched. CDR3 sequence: CASSRQGSGANVLTF. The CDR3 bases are TGCGCCAGCAGCAGACAGGGCTCCGGGGCCAACGTCCTGACTTTC.

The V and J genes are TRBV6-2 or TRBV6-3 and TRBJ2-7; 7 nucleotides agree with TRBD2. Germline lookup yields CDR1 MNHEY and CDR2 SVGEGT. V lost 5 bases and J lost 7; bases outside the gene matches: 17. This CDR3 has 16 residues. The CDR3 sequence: CASSGSRDYNKGEQYF. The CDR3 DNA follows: TGTGCCAGCAGTGGCTCCCGGGACTACAATAAAGGGGAGCAGTACTTC.

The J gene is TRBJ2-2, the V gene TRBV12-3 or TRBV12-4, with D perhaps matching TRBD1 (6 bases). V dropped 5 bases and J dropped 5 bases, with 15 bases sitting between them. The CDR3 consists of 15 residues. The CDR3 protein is CASSHSGTTTGELFF. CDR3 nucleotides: TGTGCCAGCAGTCATTCAGGGACAACTACCGGGGAGCTGTTTTTT.

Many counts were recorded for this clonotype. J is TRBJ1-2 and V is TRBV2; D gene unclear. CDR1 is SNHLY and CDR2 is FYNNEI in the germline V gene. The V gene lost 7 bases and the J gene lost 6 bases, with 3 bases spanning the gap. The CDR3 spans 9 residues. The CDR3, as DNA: TGTGCCAGCACCCATGGCTACACCTTC. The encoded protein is CASTHGYTF.